The 17 T cell receptor beta chains below come from one sample, sequenced in a study of CD8 T cells in ankylosing spondylitis. TCRdb itself ran the 5' RACE reads through MiXCR, one entry per CDR3 protein. The top ten hold approximately 6.8% of the sample, which has more than 110,000 distinct CDR3 sequences, roughly 8% seen once. Sequenced sample: synovial fluid, either unsorted or a sorted T cell fraction (not recorded which). These receptors were collected from a male donor with ankylosing spondylitis.

This clonotype was observed at least ten times. This chain connects TRBV12-3 or TRBV12-4 to TRBJ1-5; perhaps TRBD1 as D (6 bases). The CDR3 loop spans 14 amino acids. V shed 3 bases and J shed 7 bases, with 13 bases lying between them. CDR3 loop: CASSFQGWGQPQHF. The CDR3 nucleotides read TGTGCCAGCAGTTTCCAGGGGTGGGGGCAGCCCCAGCATTTT.

This clonotype has a handful of counts. V gene TRBV4-3 combines with J gene TRBJ2-2; D is ambiguous. V lost 0 bases and J lost 7, with 9 bases in between. The CDR3 extends over 14 amino acids. In germline, CDR1 is LGHNA, CDR2 YSLEER. CDR3 amino acids: CASSQERLIGELFF. Written as DNA, the CDR3 is TGCGCCAGCAGCCAAGAACGGTTGATCGGGGAGCTGTTTTTT.

This clonotype came up a few times. The CDR3 bases are TGTGCCAGCAGCTTGAAGGGGGCCAACGTCCTGACTTTC. Protein sequence: CASSLKGANVLTF. The V gene is TRBV5-5, the J gene TRBJ2-6; no clear D gene. Trimming took off 1 base at V and 4 bases at J, with 3 bases between the two ends. Germline CDR1 and CDR2: SGHKS and YYEKEE (reference sequence). This CDR3 has 13 amino acids.

The gene calls are TRBV5-4 and TRBJ2-7, with D tentatively TRBD1 (6 bases). The length of the CDR3 is 14 residues. Germline CDR1 and CDR2: SGHNT and YYREEE (reference sequence). The ends were cut back, 8 bases at V and 1 base at J, with 16 bases in the middle. The CDR3 sequence is CASRRDKISYEQYF. The DNA of the CDR3 is TGTGCCAGTCGACGGGACAAAATTTCCTACGAGCAGTACTTC.

At least ten counts were recorded for this clonotype. The chain links TRBV2 to TRBJ2-3; the D is unclear. Germline-derived CDR1 and CDR2 are SNHLY and FYNNEI. The germline V and J ends were trimmed by 1 base and 7 bases, with 12 bases remaining between them. The CDR3 length is 14 residues. This CDR3 is CASSEVSAWYTQYF. As DNA, the CDR3 is TGTGCCAGCAGTGAAGTATCAGCCTGGTATACGCAGTATTTT.

This clonotype showed up many times. CDR3: CASSPQYSSYEQYF. The CDR3 DNA follows: TGTGCCAGCAGCCCCCAATACAGCTCCTACGAGCAGTACTTC. The chain is built from TRBV7-2 and TRBJ2-7, with D unresolved. Germline V gives CDR1 SGHTA, CDR2 FQGNSA. The CDR3 totals 14 residues. The V end was cut by 5 bases, the J end by 0 bases, with 11 bases between.

This clonotype has a count of ten or more. In nucleotides, the CDR3 is TGCAGCGTTGACGAGTCGGGTTCCTACGAGCAGTACTTC. Translated, it gives CSVDESGSYEQYF. The rearrangement joins TRBV29-1 to TRBJ2-7; D is undetermined. Germline values: CDR1 SQVTM, CDR2 ANQGSEA. V lost 3 bases and J lost 1, with 10 bases in between. This CDR3 is built from 13 residues.

This clonotype was observed at least ten times. The chain uses TRBV2 and TRBJ1-2, with 7 nucleotides matching TRBD1. The CDR3 length is 14 residues. CDR1 SNHLY and CDR2 FYNNEI come from the germline V gene. Trimming removed 6 bases from V and 8 bases from J; junction bases left unmatched: 12. CDR3 in amino acids: CASSPGGQGDGYTF. The CDR3 DNA sequence: TGTGCCAGCAGCCCAGGGGGTCAGGGCGACGGCTACACCTTC.

Ten or more counts support this clonotype. The chain recombines TRBV10-2 with TRBJ1-2, with 7 bases fitting TRBD1. V gave up 2 bases and J gave up 3 bases; unmatched junction bases: 9. Per the germline V gene, CDR1 is WSHSY and CDR2 is SAAADI. The CDR3 length is 16 residues. This CDR3 is CASSEEGIGGDYGYTF. DNA of the CDR3: TGCGCCAGCAGTGAGGAAGGGATAGGGGGCGACTATGGCTACACCTTC.

This clonotype has ten or more counts. The genes are TRBV20-1 and TRBJ1-2; a weak D match, TRBD1 (5 bases). The CDR3 is made up of 11 amino acids. The V gene lost 5 bases and the J gene lost 7 bases, with 11 bases spanning the gap. CDR1 DFQATT and CDR2 SNEGSKA come from the germline V gene (reference sequence). The CDR3 DNA sequence: TGCAGTGCTGATGGGGGGACTGGCTACACCTTC. Translating it yields CSADGGTGYTF.

This clonotype was recorded a few times. The gene calls are TRBV3-1 and TRBJ2-7; 7 nucleotides line up with TRBD2. J lost 5 bases, V lost 7 bases, and 11 bases had no gene match. CDR1 is LGHDT, CDR2 YNNKEL, per germline (reference sequence). This CDR3 contains 14 residues. The chain's CDR3 is CASTLGLERDEQYF. In DNA, the CDR3 is TGTGCCAGCACCCTAGGACTAGAGCGCGACGAGCAGTACTTC.

The CDR3 coding sequence is TGTGCCAGCACCGACAGTACTAACTATGGCTACACCTTC. This translates into CASTDSTNYGYTF. The chain is built from TRBV12-3 or TRBV12-4 and TRBJ1-2; weak D call: TRBD1 (5 bases). This CDR3 spans 13 amino acids. V lost 7 bases, J lost 0 bases, and 9 bases lay in between.

This clonotype has just a few counts. The chain uses TRBV4-2 and TRBJ2-7; perhaps TRBD2 as D (5 bases). Germline CDR1 is LGHNA and CDR2 is YNFKEQ. V lost 7 bases, J lost 0 bases, and 19 bases lay in between. The CDR3 is made up of 16 amino acids. CDR3: CASTQALRESSYEQYF. The CDR3 nucleotides are TGTGCCAGCACCCAGGCGCTCCGGGAATCCTCCTACGAGCAGTACTTC.

The chain joins TRBV20-1 to TRBJ2-3; no reliable D call. Germline CDR1 is DFQATT and CDR2 is SNEGSKA (reference sequence). The length of the CDR3 is 15 residues. The ends were cut back, 0 bases at V and 2 bases at J, with 12 bases in the middle. In nucleotides, the CDR3 is TGCAGTGCTAGAGATTGGATAGCATCCACAGATACGCAGTATTTT. Its translation: CSARDWIASTDTQYF.

This clonotype was detected only a few times. This chain links TRBV7-2 with TRBJ1-1, with D perhaps TRBD1 (6 bases). Trimming removed 4 bases from V and 7 bases from J, with 13 bases in between. This CDR3 region has 13 residues. Germline V gives CDR1 SGHTA, CDR2 FQGNSA. The CDR3, as DNA: TGTGCCAGCAGCTCTAGACAGGTAGATGAAGCTTTCTTT. Amino acids: CASSSRQVDEAFF.

The table lists this clonotype with a few counts. The rearrangement links TRBV7-9 to TRBJ1-1; D not certain. The CDR3 runs to 15 residues. The germline gives CDR1 SEHNR, CDR2 FQNEAQ (reference sequence). Between the trimmed V and J ends, which lost 2 bases and 4 bases, there was a span of 14 bases. The CDR3 region has the DNA TGTGCCAGCAGCTTACCAATAGGTTCAGGCACTGAAGCTTTCTTT. Protein: CASSLPIGSGTEAFF.

This clonotype has ten or more counts. The CDR3 sequence is CASRNTRERNQPQHF. CDR3 coding DNA: TGTGCCAGCAGAAACACCAGGGAGAGGAATCAGCCCCAGCATTTT. V is TRBV12-3 or TRBV12-4 and J is TRBJ1-5, with D possibly TRBD1 on 5 matching bases. V lost 6 bases and J 4 bases, leaving 16 bases between the germline ends. This CDR3 is 15 amino acids long.